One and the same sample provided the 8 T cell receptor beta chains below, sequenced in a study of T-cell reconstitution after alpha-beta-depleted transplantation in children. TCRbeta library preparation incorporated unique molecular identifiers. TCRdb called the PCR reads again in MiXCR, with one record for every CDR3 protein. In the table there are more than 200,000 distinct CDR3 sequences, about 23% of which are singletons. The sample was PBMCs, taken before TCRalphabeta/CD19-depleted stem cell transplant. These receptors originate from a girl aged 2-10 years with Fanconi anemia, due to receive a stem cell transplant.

CDR3 residues: CASSFDSYSYEQYF. DNA of the CDR3: TGTGCCAGCAGCTTTGACAGCTACTCCTACGAGCAGTACTTC. The rearrangement uses TRBV7-9 and TRBJ2-7; D is perhaps TRBD1 (5 bases). The CDR3 runs to 14 residues. Germline V gene data show CDR1 as SEHNR and CDR2 as FQNEAQ (reference sequence). Trimming took off 3 bases at V and 0 bases at J, with 9 bases between the two ends.

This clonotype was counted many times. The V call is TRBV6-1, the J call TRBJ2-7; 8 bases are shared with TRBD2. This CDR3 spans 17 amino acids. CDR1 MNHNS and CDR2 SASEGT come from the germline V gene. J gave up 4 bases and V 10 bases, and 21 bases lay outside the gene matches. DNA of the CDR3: TGTGCCACTCGGCCTCCGGGGGGGAGGCGGGGGGTTTACGAGCAGTACTTC. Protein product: CATRPPGGRRGVYEQYF.

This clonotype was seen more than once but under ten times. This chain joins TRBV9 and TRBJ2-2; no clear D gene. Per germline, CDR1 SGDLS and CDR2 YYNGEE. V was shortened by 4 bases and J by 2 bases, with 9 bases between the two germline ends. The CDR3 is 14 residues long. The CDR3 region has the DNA TGTGCCAGCAGCCCCTATACCAACACCGGGGAGCTGTTTTTT. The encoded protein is CASSPYTNTGELFF.

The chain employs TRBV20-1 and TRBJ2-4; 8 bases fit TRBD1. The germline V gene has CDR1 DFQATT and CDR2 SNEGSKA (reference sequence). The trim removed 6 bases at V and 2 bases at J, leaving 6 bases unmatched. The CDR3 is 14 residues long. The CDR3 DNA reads TGCAGTGCAAAGCGGACAGGGACCAAAAACATTCAGTACTTC. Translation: CSAKRTGTKNIQYF.

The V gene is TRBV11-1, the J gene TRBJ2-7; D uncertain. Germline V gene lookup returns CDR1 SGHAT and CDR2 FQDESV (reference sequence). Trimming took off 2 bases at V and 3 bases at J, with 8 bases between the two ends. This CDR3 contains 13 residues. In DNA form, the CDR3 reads TGTGCCAGCAGCTTAAGACGTAACTACGAGCAGTACTTC. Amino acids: CASSLRRNYEQYF.

This chain's CDR3 is CSARGQETQYF. Here the CDR3 DNA reads TGCAGTGCTAGGGGCCAAGAGACCCAGTACTTC. The V gene is TRBV20-1, the J gene TRBJ2-5, with D unclear. Germline CDR1 and CDR2: DFQATT and SNEGSKA (reference sequence). The CDR3 is 11 residues long. V was trimmed by 3 bases and J by 1 base, leaving 3 bases between them.

In DNA, the CDR3 is TGCAGTGCTAGAGATTTCGGTGGTACGCAGTATTTT. Its translation is CSARDFGGTQYF. The chain joins TRBV20-1 to TRBJ2-3; the D is unclear. The CDR3 is made up of 12 amino acids. Looked up from germline, CDR1 is DFQATT and CDR2 is SNEGSKA (reference sequence). Trimming removed 0 bases at V and 8 bases at J, with 9 bases between.

The CDR3: CSARDYRTPSTDTQYF. The DNA of the CDR3 is TGCAGTGCTAGAGATTACCGGACCCCTAGCACAGATACGCAGTATTTT. This chain joins TRBV20-1 and TRBJ2-3; D is ambiguous. The CDR3 consists of 16 residues. The germline V and J ends were trimmed by 0 bases and 0 bases, with 13 bases remaining between them. Per the germline V gene, CDR1 is DFQATT and CDR2 is SNEGSKA (reference sequence).